What follows are 27 T cell receptor beta chains derived from one specimen sequenced in a study of T cells in Graves' hyperthyroidism and ophthalmopathy. RNA transcripts yielded amplified TCR beta CDR3 regions. First-round RT-PCR of the TCR CDR3 relied on the HTBI primer set. MiXCR was run by TCRdb on the multiplex PCR reads, yielding one entry per CDR3 protein. The table lists hundreds of thousands of distinct CDR3 sequences, about 43% of them singletons. The specimen was peripheral blood or thyroid tissue (not recorded which). The source of these receptors is a woman between 18 and 30 years old with Graves' hyperthyroidism.

This clonotype was detected only a few times. V and J are TRBV7-9 and TRBJ1-1, with TRBD1 as a possible D gene (5 bases). V lost 4 bases to trimming and J lost 2 bases, with 17 bases between them. From germline, CDR1 is SEHNR and CDR2 FQNEAQ (reference sequence). CDR3 length: 16 amino acids. The CDR3 protein is CASSSTRDGSNTEAFF. The CDR3 DNA sequence: TGTGCCAGCAGCTCAACCCGGGACGGTAGTAACACTGAAGCTTTCTTT. The full variable domain, rest sourced from reference TRBV7-9 and TRBJ1-1, is DTGVSQNPRHKITKRGQNVTFRCDPISEHNRLYWYRQTLGQGPEFLTYFQNEAQLEKSRLLSDRFSAERPKGSFSTLEIQRTEQGDSAMYLCASSSTRDGSNTEAFFGQGTRLTVV.

This clonotype was counted many times. The chain links TRBV5-1 to TRBJ2-7, with D perhaps matching TRBD1 (5 bases). Germline assignment: CDR1 SGHRS and CDR2 YFSETQ. The CDR3 length is 13 residues. With 4 bases removed from V and 6 bases from J, the gap between germline ends came to 14 bases. The CDR3 DNA reads TGCGCCAGCAGCGCTGGGGCAGCGTCCGAGCAGTACTTC. Translating it yields CASSAGAASEQYF.

This clonotype was detected a few times. At one of its ends the junction is not consistent with the germline gene, which may arise from a read error. V usage is TRBV5-4 and J usage is TRBJ1-6; D not resolved. In germline, CDR1 is SGHNT, CDR2 YYREEE (reference sequence). The CDR3 totals 14 residues. Here the CDR3 DNA reads TGTGCCAGCAGCTTGGACCGGGATAACTCACCCCTCCACTTT. This translates into CASSLDRDNSPLHF. Full variable domain (outside the CDR3, taken from reference TRBV5-4 and TRBJ1-6): ETGVTQSPTHLIKTRGQQVTLRCSSQSGHNTVSWYQQALGQGPQFIFQYYREEENGRGNFPPRFSGLQFPNYSSELNVNALELDDSALYLCASSLDRDNSPLHFGNGTRLTVT.

The chain carries TRBV20-1 and TRBJ1-3; unclear D gene. Trimming shortened V by 2 bases and J by 7 bases, and 3 bases separated the two germline ends. Germline values: CDR1 DFQATT, CDR2 SNEGSKA (reference sequence). This CDR3 comprises 10 residues. The DNA of the CDR3 is TGCAGTGCTAGACAGAACACCATATATTTT. This codes for CSARQNTIYF.

The CDR3 nucleotides read TGTGCCAGCAGTACCGACAGGGGGAGTTTTTACGAGCAGTACTTC. Protein sequence: CASSTDRGSFYEQYF. The chain carries TRBV2 and TRBJ2-7; TRBD1 matches 9 bases. V was pared by 5 bases and J by 4 bases, with 9 bases of the junction left unmatched. Germline lookup yields CDR1 SNHLY and CDR2 FYNNEI. The CDR3 is 15 amino acids.

This clonotype was seen repeatedly, ten times or more. The CDR3 DNA reads as TGCAGCGTCCACCAGGGGCTCGAGGATGAAAAACTGTTTTTT. It yields the protein CSVHQGLEDEKLFF. The gene calls are TRBV29-1 and TRBJ1-4; D is possibly TRBD1 (6 bases). Germline values: CDR1 SQVTM, CDR2 ANQGSEA. The V end was cut by 6 bases, the J end by 6 bases, with 17 bases between. This CDR3 has 14 amino acids.

The sample holds a few counts of this clonotype. The CDR3, as DNA: TGTGCCACCAGCAGGACTTATGTGGACAGGGGTATTGGCTATGGCTACACCTTC. Protein product: CATSRTYVDRGIGYGYTF. This rearrangement joins TRBV15 to TRBJ1-2; 9 bases agree with TRBD1. Germline assignment: CDR1 LNHNV and CDR2 YYDKDF (reference sequence). CDR3 length equals 18 residues. The V gene end was trimmed by 3 bases and the J gene end by 4 bases; junction bases not matched to a gene: 15.

This clonotype was found a few times. The rearrangement uses TRBV20-1 and TRBJ2-7; TRBD2 matches at 12 bases. Germline V gives CDR1 DFQATT, CDR2 SNEGSKA (reference sequence). V was pared by 7 bases and J by 2 bases, with 6 bases of the junction left unmatched. This CDR3 is built from 14 residues. This CDR3 is CSGRSSGRAYEQYF. Here the CDR3 DNA reads TGCAGTGGCCGCTCTAGCGGGAGGGCCTACGAGCAGTACTTC.

For this clonotype: The conserved closing phenylalanine or tryptophan is absent in this CDR3, likely reflecting a read error. The DNA is omitted, as the CDR3 cannot be located on it reliably, and the CDR3 follows TCRdb's listing. The genes are TRBV10-3 and TRBJ1-1. The CDR3 spans 9 residues, counting both ends. From germline, CDR1 is ENHRY and CDR2 SYGVKD. CDR3 sequence: CAISESRSS.

There are a few counts of this clonotype. A much larger clonotype is one base distant, so this may be a read error. The chain has TRBV10-3 and TRBJ2-7; a possible D gene is TRBD2 (6 bases). The CDR3 is 13 amino acids. Germline V gene sequence: CDR1 ENHRY, CDR2 SYGVKD. CDR3 nucleotide sequence: TGTGCCAGCAGTGCGGGTGAGCGGGACGAGCAGTACTTC. Encoded protein: CASSAGERDEQYF.

The CDR3 here is CASSERGRSYGYTF. CDR3 DNA sequence: TGTGCCAGCAGTGAACGGGGACGGAGCTATGGCTACACCTTC. V usage is TRBV25-1 and J usage is TRBJ1-2; tentative D call: TRBD1 (5 bases). This CDR3 region has 14 residues. Germline CDR1 MGHDK, CDR2 SYGVNS. V was pared by 2 bases and J by 4 bases, with 11 bases between.

The CDR3 coding sequence is TGTGCCAGCAGCTTACGACCAGAACCCACCGGGGAGCTGTTTTTT. It codes for CASSLRPEPTGELFF. The gene calls are TRBV7-9 and TRBJ2-2, with D unresolved. The V end lost 2 bases, the J end lost 4 bases, and 11 bases lay between the germline ends. This CDR3 has 15 residues. Germline V CDR1 and CDR2: SEHNR, FQNEAQ (reference sequence).

This clonotype occurred a few times. This sequence joins TRBV7-2 and TRBJ2-7; D gene unclear. Trimming left V 3 bases short and J 6 bases short, with 9 bases between. CDR1 SGHTA and CDR2 FQGNSA come from the germline V gene. This CDR3 is 12 amino acids long. CDR3 nucleotide sequence: TGTGCCAGCAGCTTGGCCTTATCCGAGCAGTACTTC. It yields the protein CASSLALSEQYF.

This clonotype was observed a few times. The chain is built from TRBV5-1 and TRBJ1-6; 7 nucleotides agree with TRBD1. The V gene's germline CDR1 is SGHRS and CDR2 YFSETQ. V shed 4 bases, J shed 9 bases, and the junction held 7 bases outside the gene matches. This CDR3 has 14 amino acids. The CDR3 DNA follows: TGCGCCAGCAGCCCGAGGACAGGTAGTTCACCCCTCCACTTT. It encodes CASSPRTGSSPLHF. Full variable domain (missing parts from reference TRBV5-1 and TRBJ1-6): KAGVTQTPRYLIKTRGQQVTLSCSPISGHRSVSWYQQTPGQGLQFLFEYFSETQRNKGNFPGRFSGRQFSNSRSEMNVSTLELGDSALYLCASSPRTGSSPLHFGNGTRLTVT.

The CDR3, as DNA: TGTGCCAGCAGTGAAGGACTAGCGGGAGCAGATACGCAGTATTTT. It specifies CASSEGLAGADTQYF. The gene calls are TRBV25-1 and TRBJ2-3, with 13 bases lining up with TRBD2. The CDR3 loop spans 15 amino acids. V shed 2 bases and J 4 bases; nucleotides not matched to a gene: 0. Germline V gives CDR1 MGHDK, CDR2 SYGVNS.

This clonotype turned up a few times. The rearrangement joins TRBV7-2 to TRBJ1-1; a possible D gene is TRBD1 (6 bases). V was cut by 1 base and J by 5 bases, with 11 bases left in between. The CDR3 has 14 amino acids. Germline V gives CDR1 SGHTA, CDR2 FQGNSA. The CDR3 nucleotides are TGTGCCAGCAGCTTAGACAGGGTATCGACTGAAGCTTTCTTT. It yields the protein CASSLDRVSTEAFF.

The V call is TRBV15, the J call TRBJ2-5; 12 nucleotides agree with TRBD2. The CDR3 length is 16 residues. Germline-derived CDR1 and CDR2 are LNHNV and YYDKDF (reference sequence). The ends lost 2 bases at V and 2 bases at J; junction bases unmatched: 3. The CDR3: CATSRPLAGGQETQYF. The CDR3 DNA is TGTGCCACCAGCAGACCACTAGCGGGAGGACAAGAGACCCAGTACTTC.

V and J are TRBV5-1 and TRBJ2-5; the D gene is possibly TRBD2 (7 bases). CDR1 SGHRS and CDR2 YFSETQ come from the germline V gene. The CDR3 consists of 16 residues. V gave up 4 bases and J gave up 3 bases, with 19 bases separating them. CDR3 residues: CASSLGGGGLEETQYF. The DNA for the CDR3 is TGCGCCAGCAGCCTGGGGGGAGGGGGGCTTGAAGAGACCCAGTACTTC.

This clonotype was found many times. The chain uses TRBV5-1 and TRBJ1-2; a weak D match, TRBD1 (5 bases). The CDR3 extends over 14 amino acids. With 0 bases removed from V and 4 bases from J, the gap between germline ends came to 10 bases. Germline V CDR1 and CDR2: SGHRS, YFSETQ. The CDR3 DNA reads TGCGCCAGCAGCTTGGAGGGACCGATCTATGGCTACACCTTC. Amino acids: CASSLEGPIYGYTF.

The sample holds a few counts of this clonotype. This chain links TRBV7-3 with TRBJ1-1; 7 nucleotides match TRBD1. The V and J ends lost 6 bases and 4 bases, in that order; junction bases with no gene match: 8. The germline CDR1 and CDR2 sequences are SGHTA and FQGTGA. This CDR3 has 14 residues. CDR3 sequence reads: CASSLQGPGTEAFF. As DNA, the CDR3 is TGTGCCAGCAGTTTACAGGGGCCAGGCACTGAAGCTTTCTTT.

The rearrangement uses TRBV7-2 and TRBJ1-2, with D hard to call. The V and J ends lost 3 bases and 0 bases respectively, with 11 bases between them. This CDR3 has 15 residues. The V gene's germline CDR1 is SGHTA and CDR2 FQGNSA. CDR3 DNA sequence: TGTGCCAGCAGCTTGGCTAGCAGCGCTAACTATGGCTACACCTTC. Translating gives CASSLASSANYGYTF.

This clonotype was observed at least ten times. The chain employs TRBV7-2 and TRBJ2-5; 8 bases map to TRBD2. Germline V CDR1 and CDR2: SGHTA, FQGNSA. The CDR3 is 14 amino acids. J gave up 7 bases and V 3 bases, and 7 bases lay outside the gene matches. CDR3 loop: CASSFGLAASTQYF. CDR3 DNA: TGTGCCAGCAGCTTCGGACTAGCAGCCTCGACCCAGTACTTC.

The CDR3, as DNA: TGTGCCAGTAGTGTCCGACTAGCGGGCGAAAGGAGTTACGAGCAGTACTTC. Amino acids: CASSVRLAGERSYEQYF. The chain links TRBV19 to TRBJ2-7; TRBD2 matches 10 bases. The germline V gene has CDR1 LNHDA and CDR2 SQIVND (reference sequence). CDR3 size: 17 residues. Trimming took 5 bases from V and 4 from J; bases not matched to a gene: 14. Drawing the rest from reference TRBV19 and TRBJ2-7, the complete variable domain is DGGITQSPKYLFRKEGQNVTLSCEQNLNHDAMYWYRQDPGQGLRLIYYSQIVNDFQKGDIAEGYSVSREKKESFPLTVTSAQKNPTAFYLCASSVRLAGERSYEQYFGPGTRLTVT.

This clonotype was seen a handful of times. The chain uses TRBV4-3 and TRBJ1-4, with 9 bases fitting TRBD1. CDR3 length: 15 amino acids. J gave up 10 bases and V 3 bases, and 9 bases lay outside the gene matches. CDR1 is LGHNA and CDR2 is YSLEER in the germline V gene. CDR3 sequence (DNA): TGCGCCAGCAGCCAGCCCTACAGGGGGCGCGGAAAACTGTTTTTT. This codes for CASSQPYRGRGKLFF.

CDR3 nucleotide sequence: TGTGCCAGCAGCCCAGGACAGGGGGCGGATGGCTACACCTTC. This codes for CASSPGQGADGYTF. The chain uses TRBV9 and TRBJ1-2; 11 bases fit TRBD1. Trimming removed 4 bases from V and 6 bases from J; junction bases left unmatched: 5. The CDR3 length is 14 residues. Germline CDR1 and CDR2: SGDLS and YYNGEE.

The V and J genes are TRBV29-1 and TRBJ2-5, with unresolved D. CDR1 SQVTM and CDR2 ANQGSEA come from the germline V gene. This CDR3 spans 14 amino acids. Trimming took 4 bases from V and 5 from J, leaving 17 bases between them. The CDR3 spells CSVVGGAGVETQYF. In DNA form, the CDR3 reads TGCAGCGTTGTAGGCGGAGCTGGGGTGGAGACCCAGTACTTC.

This sequence joins TRBV25-1 and TRBJ2-2, with D tentatively TRBD2 (6 bases). Germline V gene lookup returns CDR1 MGHDK and CDR2 SYGVNS. V was shortened by 4 bases and J by 1 base, with 10 bases between the two germline ends. The CDR3 runs to 15 residues. CDR3 nucleotide sequence: TGTGCCAGCAGTGCCGGAGGGGAGAACACCGGGGAGCTGTTTTTT. Protein sequence: CASSAGGENTGELFF.